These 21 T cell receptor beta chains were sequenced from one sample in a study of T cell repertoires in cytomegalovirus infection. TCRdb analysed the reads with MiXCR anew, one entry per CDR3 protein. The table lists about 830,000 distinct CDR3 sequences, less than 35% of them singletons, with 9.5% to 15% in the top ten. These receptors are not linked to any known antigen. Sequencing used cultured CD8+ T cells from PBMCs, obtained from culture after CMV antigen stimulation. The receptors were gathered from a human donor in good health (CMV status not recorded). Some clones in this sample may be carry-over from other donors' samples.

The CDR3 loop reads CASRVYNGELSTDTQYF. In DNA form, the CDR3 reads TGTGCCAGCAGAGTTTATAACGGGGAATTGAGCACAGATACGCAGTATTTT. The gene calls are TRBV28 and TRBJ2-3; D might be TRBD2 (5 bases). Germline lookup yields CDR1 MDHEN and CDR2 SYDVKM. The CDR3 contains 17 residues. V lost 6 bases, J lost 0 bases, and 19 bases lay in between.

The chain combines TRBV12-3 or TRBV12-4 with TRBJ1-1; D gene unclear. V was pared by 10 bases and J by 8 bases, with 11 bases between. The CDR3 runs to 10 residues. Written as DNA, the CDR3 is TGTGCCACCTTTATGGGGGAAGCTTTCTTT. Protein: CATFMGEAFF.

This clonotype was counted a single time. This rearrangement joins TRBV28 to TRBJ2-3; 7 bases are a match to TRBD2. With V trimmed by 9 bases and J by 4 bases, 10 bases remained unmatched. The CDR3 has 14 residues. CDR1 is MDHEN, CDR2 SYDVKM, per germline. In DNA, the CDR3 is TGTGCCAGTGAGCCGCGGGGGTGGTCAGATACGCAGTATTTT. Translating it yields CASEPRGWSDTQYF.

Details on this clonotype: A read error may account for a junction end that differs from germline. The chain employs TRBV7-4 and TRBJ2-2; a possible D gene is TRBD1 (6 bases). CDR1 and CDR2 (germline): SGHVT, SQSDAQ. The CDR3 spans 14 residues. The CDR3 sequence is CASSWRRDTGELIF. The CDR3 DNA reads TGTGCCAGCAGCTGGCGACGGGACACCGGGGAGCTGATTTTT. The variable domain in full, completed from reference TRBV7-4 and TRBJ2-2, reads GAGVSQSPRYKVAKRGRDVALRCDSISGHVTLYWYRQTLGQGSEVLTYSQSDAQRDKSGRPSGRFSAERPERSVSTLKIQRTEQGDSAVYLCASSWRRDTGELIFGEGSRLTVL.

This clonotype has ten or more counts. Here the CDR3 DNA reads TGTGCCAGCAGCTTGTTGGGACTAGCGGTAGGGTCCGGGGCCAACGTCCTGACTTTC. This sequence encodes CASSLLGLAVGSGANVLTF. The chain is built from TRBV7-2 and TRBJ2-6; 11 nucleotides align to TRBD2. Trimming at V came to 3 bases and at J to 4 bases, leaving 11 bases not matched to a gene. The CDR3 has 19 amino acids. Germline V gene lookup returns CDR1 SGHTA and CDR2 FQGNSA.

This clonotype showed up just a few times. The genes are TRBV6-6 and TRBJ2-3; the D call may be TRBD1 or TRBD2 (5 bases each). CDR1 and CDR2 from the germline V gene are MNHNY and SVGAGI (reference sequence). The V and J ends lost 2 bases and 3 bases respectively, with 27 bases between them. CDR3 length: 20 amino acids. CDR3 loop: CASSYRPPGAAQLGTDTQYF. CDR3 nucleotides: TGTGCCAGCAGTTACCGGCCTCCCGGGGCGGCACAACTGGGTACAGATACGCAGTATTTT.

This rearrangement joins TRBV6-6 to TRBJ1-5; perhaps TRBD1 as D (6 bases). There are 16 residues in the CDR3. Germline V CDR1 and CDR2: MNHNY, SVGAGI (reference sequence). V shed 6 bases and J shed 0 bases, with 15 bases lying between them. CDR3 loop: CASRDLGGYSNQPQHF. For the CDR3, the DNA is TGTGCCAGCAGGGACCTAGGGGGTTATAGCAATCAGCCCCAGCATTTT.

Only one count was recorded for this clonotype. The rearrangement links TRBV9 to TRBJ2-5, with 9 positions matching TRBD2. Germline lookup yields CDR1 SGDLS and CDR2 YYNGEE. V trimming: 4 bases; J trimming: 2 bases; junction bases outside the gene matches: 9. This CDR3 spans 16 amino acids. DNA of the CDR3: TGTGCCAGCAGCCCAGGGTCTAGCGGGGTTCAAGAGACCCAGTACTTC. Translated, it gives CASSPGSSGVQETQYF.

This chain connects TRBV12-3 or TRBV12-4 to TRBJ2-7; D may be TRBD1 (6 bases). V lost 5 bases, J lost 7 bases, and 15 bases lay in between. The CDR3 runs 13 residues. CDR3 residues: CASSPEGDVEQYF. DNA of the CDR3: TGTGCCAGCAGTCCTGAGGGGGACGTGGAGCAGTACTTC.

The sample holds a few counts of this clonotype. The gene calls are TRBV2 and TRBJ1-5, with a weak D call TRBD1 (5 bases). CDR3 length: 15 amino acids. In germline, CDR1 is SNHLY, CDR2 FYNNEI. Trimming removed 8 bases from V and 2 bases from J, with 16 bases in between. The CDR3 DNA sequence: TGTGCCAGCGGCCCCGGGGGTAGGGGCAATCAGCCCCAGCATTTT. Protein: CASGPGGRGNQPQHF.

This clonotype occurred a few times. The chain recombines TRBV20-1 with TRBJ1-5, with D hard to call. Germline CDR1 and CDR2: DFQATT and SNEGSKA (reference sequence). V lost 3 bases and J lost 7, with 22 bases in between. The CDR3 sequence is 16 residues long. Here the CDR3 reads CSASNQKARSGQPQHF. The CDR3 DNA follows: TGCAGTGCTAGTAATCAAAAAGCCCGATCGGGGCAGCCCCAGCATTTT.

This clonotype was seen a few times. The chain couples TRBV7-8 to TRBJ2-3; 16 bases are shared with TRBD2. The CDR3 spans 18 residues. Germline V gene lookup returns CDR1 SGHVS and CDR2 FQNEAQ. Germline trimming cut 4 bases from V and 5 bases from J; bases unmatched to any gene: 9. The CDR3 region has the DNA TGTGCCAGCAGCTACACCGGGACTAGCGGGGGGGTGATAGATACGCAGTATTTT. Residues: CASSYTGTSGGVIDTQYF.

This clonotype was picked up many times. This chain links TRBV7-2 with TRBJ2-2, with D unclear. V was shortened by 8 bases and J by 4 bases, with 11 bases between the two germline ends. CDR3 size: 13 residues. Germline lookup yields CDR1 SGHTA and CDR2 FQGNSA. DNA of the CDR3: TGTGCCAGCGGGTACGGGTCCACCGGGGAGCTGTTTTTT. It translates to CASGYGSTGELFF.

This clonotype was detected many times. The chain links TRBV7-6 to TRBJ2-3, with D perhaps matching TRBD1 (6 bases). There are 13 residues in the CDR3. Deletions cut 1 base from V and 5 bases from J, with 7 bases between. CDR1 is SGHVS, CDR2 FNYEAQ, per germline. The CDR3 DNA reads TGTGCCAGCAGCTTAGAGGGGGAAGATACGCAGTATTTT. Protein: CASSLEGEDTQYF.

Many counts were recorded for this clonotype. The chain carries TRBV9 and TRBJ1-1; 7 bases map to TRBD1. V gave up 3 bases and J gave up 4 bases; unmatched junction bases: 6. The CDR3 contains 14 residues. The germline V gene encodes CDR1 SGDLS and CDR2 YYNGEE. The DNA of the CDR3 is TGTGCCAGCAGCGCGAAGGACAGGAGCACTGAAGCTTTCTTT. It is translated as CASSAKDRSTEAFF.

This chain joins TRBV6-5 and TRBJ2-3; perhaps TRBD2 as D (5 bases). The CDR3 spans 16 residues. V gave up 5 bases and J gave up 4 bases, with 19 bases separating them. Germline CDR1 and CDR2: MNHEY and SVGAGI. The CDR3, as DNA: TGTGCCAGCAGTCCCTCTGGGCTAGCTGTTGCAGATACGCAGTATTTT. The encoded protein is CASSPSGLAVADTQYF.

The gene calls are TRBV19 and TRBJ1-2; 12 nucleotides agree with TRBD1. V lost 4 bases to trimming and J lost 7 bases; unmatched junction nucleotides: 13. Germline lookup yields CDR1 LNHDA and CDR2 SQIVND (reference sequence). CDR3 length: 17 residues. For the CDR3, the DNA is TGTGCCAGTAGTAAGCCGGGACAGGGGGCGCTGGGGTTTGGCTACACCTTC. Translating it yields CASSKPGQGALGFGYTF.

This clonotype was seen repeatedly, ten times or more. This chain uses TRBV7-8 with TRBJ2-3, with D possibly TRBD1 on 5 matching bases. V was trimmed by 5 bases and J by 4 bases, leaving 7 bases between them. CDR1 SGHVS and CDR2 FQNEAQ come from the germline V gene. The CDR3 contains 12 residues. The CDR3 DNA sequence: TGTGCCAGCAGCGTCAGGGCAGATACGCAGTATTTT. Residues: CASSVRADTQYF. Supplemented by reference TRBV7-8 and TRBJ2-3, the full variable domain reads GAGVSQSPRYKVAKRGQDVALRCDPISGHVSLFWYQQALGQGPEFLTYFQNEAQLDKSGLPSDRFFAERPEGSVSTLKIQRTQQEDSAVYLCASSVRADTQYFGPGTRLTVL.

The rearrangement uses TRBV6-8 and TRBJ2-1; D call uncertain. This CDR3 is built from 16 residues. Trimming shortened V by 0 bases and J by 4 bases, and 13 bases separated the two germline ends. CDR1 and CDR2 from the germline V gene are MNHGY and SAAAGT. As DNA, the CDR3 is TGTGCCAGCAGTTACTCGCGATCCAACACATACAATGAGCAGTTCTTC. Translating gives CASSYSRSNTYNEQFF.

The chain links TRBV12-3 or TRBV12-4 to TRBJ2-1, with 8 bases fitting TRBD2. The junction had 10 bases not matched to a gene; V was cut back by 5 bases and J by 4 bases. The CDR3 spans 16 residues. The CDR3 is CASSPTRAGAYNEQFF. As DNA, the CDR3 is TGTGCCAGCAGTCCCACGCGAGCGGGGGCGTACAATGAGCAGTTCTTC.

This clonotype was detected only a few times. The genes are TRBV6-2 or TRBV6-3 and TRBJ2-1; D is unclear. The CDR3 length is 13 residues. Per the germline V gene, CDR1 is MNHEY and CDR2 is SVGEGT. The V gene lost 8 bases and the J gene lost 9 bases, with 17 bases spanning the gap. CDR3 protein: CASDWGTMGEQFF. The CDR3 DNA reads TGTGCCAGCGATTGGGGAACGATGGGTGAGCAGTTCTTC.